This T cell receptor beta chain comes out of a study of T-cell memory formation after mild COVID-19. The sample holds a few counts of this clonotype. From the 5' RACE reads, TCRdb called clonotypes with MiXCR, one entry per CDR3 protein. The sample lists fewer than 650,000 distinct CDR3 sequences; about a fifth were seen once. The receptor's source is an adult woman who had mild COVID-19 (a few samples of this study predate the infection). Cell type and time point are not known. The sample was PBMCs or a T cell subset sorted from them (not recorded which).

The CDR3 loop reads CASSRTRNTEAFF. The CDR3 bases are TGTGCCAGTAGTCGGACAAGAAACACTGAAGCTTTCTTT. The chain has TRBV19 and TRBJ1-1, with D possibly being TRBD1 (5 bases). Trimming removed 5 bases from V and 2 bases from J, with 9 bases in between. The CDR3 length is 13 residues. Germline CDR1 reads LNHDA; CDR2 reads SQIVND (reference sequence).